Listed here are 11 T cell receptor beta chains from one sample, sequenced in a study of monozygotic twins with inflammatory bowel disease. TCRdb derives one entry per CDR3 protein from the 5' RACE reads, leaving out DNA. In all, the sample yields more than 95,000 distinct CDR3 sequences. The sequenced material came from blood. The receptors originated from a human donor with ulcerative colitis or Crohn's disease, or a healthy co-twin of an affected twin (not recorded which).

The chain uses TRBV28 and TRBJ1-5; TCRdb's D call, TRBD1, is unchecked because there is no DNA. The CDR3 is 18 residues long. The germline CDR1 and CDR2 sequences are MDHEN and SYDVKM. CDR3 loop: CASSLDREGGTSNQPQHF.

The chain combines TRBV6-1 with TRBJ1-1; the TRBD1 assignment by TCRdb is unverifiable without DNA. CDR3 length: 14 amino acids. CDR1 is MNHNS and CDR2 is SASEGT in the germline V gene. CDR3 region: CASSQGQGFTEAFF.

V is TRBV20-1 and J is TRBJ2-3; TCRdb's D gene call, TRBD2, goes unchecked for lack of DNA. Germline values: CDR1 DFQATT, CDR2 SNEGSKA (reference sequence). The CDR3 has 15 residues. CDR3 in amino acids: CSAWTSGSWGPTQYF.

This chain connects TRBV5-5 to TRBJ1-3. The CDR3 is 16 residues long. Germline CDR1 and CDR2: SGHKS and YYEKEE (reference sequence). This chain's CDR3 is CASSSRGGRSGNTIYF. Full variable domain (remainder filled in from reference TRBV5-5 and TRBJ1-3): DAGVTQSPTHLIKTRGQQVTLRCSPISGHKSVSWYQQVLGQGPQFIFQYYEKEERGRGNFPDRFSARQFPNYSSELNVNALLLGDSALYLCASSSRGGRSGNTIYFGEGSWLTVV.

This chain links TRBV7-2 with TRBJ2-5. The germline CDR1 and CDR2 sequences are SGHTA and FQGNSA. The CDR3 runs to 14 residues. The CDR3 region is CASSLALVGETQYF.

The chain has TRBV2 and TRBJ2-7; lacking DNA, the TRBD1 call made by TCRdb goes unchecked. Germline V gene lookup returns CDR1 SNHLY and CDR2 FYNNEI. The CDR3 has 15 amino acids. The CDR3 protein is CASSSGTGPTYEQYF.

The CDR3 here is CASSSATGGAEQYF. The chain is built from TRBV7-2 and TRBJ2-7; the D call from TCRdb, TRBD1, cannot be confirmed without DNA. The length of the CDR3 is 14 residues. Germline V lookup: CDR1 SGHTA, CDR2 FQGNSA.

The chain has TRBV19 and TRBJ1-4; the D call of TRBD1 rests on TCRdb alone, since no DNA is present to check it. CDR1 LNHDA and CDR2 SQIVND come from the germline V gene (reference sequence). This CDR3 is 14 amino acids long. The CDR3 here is CASSRQGRDEKLFF. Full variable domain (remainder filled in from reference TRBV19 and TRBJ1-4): DGGITQSPKYLFRKEGQNVTLSCEQNLNHDAMYWYRQDPGQGLRLIYYSQIVNDFQKGDIAEGYSVSREKKESFPLTVTSAQKNPTAFYLCASSRQGRDEKLFFGSGTQLSVL.

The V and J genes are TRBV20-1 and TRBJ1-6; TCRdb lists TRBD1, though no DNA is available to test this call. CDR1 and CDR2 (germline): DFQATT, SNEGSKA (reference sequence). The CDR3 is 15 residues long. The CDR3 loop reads CRAFTRDSRNSPLHF.

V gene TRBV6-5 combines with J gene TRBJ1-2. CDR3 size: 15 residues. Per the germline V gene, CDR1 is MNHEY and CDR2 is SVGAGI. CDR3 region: CASSYPARQHRGYTF.

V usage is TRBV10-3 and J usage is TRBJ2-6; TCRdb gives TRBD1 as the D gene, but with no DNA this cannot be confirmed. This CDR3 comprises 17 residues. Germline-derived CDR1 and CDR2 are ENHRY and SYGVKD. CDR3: CAISTGQGFVGANVLTF.